This TCR beta chain was profiled in a study of response to subunit inactivated influenza vaccine. Study outcomes and limitations: It was the authors' suggestion that each seasonal influenza vaccination recruits few new T cells.

Looked up from germline, CDR1 is LGHDT and CDR2 is YNNKEL (reference sequence). The ends were cut back, 4 bases at V and 0 bases at J, with 13 bases in the middle. The CDR3 length is 15 residues. Note on this clonotype: Its matching antigen is unknown.

TCRdb re-analysed the RT-PCR reads in MiXCR, keeping a single row per CDR3 protein. Altogether 400,000 to 550,000 distinct CDR3 sequences are present, about 25% being singletons, with the ten largest covering 1.5% to 2%. The chain recombines TRBV3-1 with TRBJ2-7, with D maybe TRBD1 (6 bases). The input for sequencing was CD4+ T cells sorted from PBMCs, taken about 5 days after vaccination. This TCR came from a man aged 45-65 years who received an inactivated influenza vaccine. The CDR3, as DNA: TGTGCCAGCAGCCGCGAGGGGGTAAGCTCCTACGAGCAGTACTTC. This codes for CASSREGVSSYEQYF.